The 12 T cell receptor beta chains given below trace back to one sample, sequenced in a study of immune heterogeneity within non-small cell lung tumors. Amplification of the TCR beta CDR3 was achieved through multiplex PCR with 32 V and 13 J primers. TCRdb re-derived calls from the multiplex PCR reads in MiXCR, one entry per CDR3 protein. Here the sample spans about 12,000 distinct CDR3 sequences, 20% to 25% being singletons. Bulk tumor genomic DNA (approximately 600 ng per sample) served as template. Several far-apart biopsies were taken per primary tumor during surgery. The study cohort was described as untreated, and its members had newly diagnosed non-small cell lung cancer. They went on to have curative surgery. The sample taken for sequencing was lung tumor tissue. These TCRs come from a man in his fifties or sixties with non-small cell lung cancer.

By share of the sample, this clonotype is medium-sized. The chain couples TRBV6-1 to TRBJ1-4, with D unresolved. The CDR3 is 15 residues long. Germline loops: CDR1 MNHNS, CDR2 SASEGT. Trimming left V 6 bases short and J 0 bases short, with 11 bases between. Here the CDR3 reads CASRAIGATNEKLFF. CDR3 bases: TGTGCCAGCAGAGCCATCGGGGCAACTAATGAAAAACTGTTTTTT.

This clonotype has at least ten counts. The CDR3 protein is CSADKAGSYEQYF. The CDR3 DNA reads as TGCAGTGCCGACAAGGCGGGCTCCTACGAGCAGTACTTC. The chain couples TRBV20-1 to TRBJ2-7, with a possible D match to TRBD2 (5 bases). This CDR3 is 13 amino acids long. Germline V gene sequence: CDR1 DFQATT, CDR2 SNEGSKA (reference sequence). With 6 bases removed from V and 0 bases from J, the gap between germline ends came to 12 bases.

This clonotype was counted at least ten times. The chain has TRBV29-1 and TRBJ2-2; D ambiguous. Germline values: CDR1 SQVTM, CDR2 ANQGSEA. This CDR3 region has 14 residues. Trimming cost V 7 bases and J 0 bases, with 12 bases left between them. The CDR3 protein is CSAHSLTNTGELFF. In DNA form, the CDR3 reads TGCAGCGCTCATAGCCTAACGAACACCGGGGAGCTGTTTTTT.

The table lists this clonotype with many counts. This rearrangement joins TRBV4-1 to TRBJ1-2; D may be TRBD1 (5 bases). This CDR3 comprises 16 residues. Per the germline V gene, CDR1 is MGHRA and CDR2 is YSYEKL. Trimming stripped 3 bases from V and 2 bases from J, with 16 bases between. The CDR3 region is CASSHPRGGGNYGYTF. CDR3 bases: TGCGCCAGCAGCCACCCTAGGGGTGGCGGGAACTATGGCTACACCTTC.

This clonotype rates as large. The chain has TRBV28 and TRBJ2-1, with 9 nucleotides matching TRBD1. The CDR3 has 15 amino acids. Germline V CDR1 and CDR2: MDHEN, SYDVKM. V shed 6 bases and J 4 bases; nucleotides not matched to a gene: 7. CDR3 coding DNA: TGTGCCAGCAGCCTCCGGGACAGGGAATACAATGAGCAGTTCTTC. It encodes CASSLRDREYNEQFF.

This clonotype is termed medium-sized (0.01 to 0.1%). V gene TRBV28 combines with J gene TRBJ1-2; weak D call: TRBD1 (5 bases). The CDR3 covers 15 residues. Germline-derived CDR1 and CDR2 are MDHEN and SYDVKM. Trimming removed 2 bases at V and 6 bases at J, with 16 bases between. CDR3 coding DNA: TGTGCCAGCAGTTTACGTCCGGGAGGGGAGGATGGCTACACCTTC. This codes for CASSLRPGGEDGYTF.

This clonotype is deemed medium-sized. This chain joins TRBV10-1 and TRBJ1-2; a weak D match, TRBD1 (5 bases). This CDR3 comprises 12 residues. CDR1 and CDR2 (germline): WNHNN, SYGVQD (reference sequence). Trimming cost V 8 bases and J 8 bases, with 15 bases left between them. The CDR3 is CASCKGRRGYTF. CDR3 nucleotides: TGCGCCAGCTGTAAGGGGCGGCGCGGCTACACCTTC.

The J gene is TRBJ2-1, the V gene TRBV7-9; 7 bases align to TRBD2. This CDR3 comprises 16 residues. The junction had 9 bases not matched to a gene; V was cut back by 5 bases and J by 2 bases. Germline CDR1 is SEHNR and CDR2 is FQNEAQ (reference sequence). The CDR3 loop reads CASSMRPSGTYNEQFF. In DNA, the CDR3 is TGTGCCAGCAGCATGCGGCCTAGCGGAACCTACAATGAGCAGTTCTTC.

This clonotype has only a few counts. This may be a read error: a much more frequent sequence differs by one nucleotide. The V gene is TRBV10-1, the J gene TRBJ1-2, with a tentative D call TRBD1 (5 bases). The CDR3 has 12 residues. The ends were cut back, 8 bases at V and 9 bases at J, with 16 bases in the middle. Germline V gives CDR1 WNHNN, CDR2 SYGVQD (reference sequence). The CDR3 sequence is CASCKGRRCYTF. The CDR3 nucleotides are TGCGCCAGCTGTAAGGGGCGGCGCTGCTACACCTTC.

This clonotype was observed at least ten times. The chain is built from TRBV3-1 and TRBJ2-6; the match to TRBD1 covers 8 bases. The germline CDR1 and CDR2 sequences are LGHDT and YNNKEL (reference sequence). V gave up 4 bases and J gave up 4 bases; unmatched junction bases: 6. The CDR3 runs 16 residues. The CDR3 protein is CASSRGTGSGANVLTF. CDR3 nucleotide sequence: TGTGCCAGCAGCCGAGGGACAGGCTCCGGGGCCAACGTCCTGACTTTC.

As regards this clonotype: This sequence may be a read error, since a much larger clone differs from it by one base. The CDR3 nucleotides read TGTGCCAGCAGTTCTGGGGTTTGGGTCACAGATACGCAGTATTTT. It yields the protein CASSSGVWVTDTQYF. The chain is built from TRBV6-5 and TRBJ2-3; D remains unclear. V shed 4 bases and J shed 2 bases, with 13 bases lying between them. The CDR3 has 15 residues. From germline, CDR1 is MNHEY and CDR2 SVGAGI.

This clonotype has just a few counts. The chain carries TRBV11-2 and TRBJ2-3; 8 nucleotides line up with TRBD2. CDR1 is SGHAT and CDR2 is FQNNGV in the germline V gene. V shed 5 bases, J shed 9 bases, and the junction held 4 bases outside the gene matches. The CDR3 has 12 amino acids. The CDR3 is CASSPASGTQYF. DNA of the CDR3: TGTGCCAGCAGCCCTGCTAGCGGGACGCAGTATTTT. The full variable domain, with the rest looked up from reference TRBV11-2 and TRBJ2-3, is EAGVAQSPRYKIIEKRQSVAFWCNPISGHATLYWYQQILGQGPKLLIQFQNNGVVDDSQLPKDRFSAERLKGVDSTLKIQPAKLEDSAVYLCASSPASGTQYFGPGTRLTVL.